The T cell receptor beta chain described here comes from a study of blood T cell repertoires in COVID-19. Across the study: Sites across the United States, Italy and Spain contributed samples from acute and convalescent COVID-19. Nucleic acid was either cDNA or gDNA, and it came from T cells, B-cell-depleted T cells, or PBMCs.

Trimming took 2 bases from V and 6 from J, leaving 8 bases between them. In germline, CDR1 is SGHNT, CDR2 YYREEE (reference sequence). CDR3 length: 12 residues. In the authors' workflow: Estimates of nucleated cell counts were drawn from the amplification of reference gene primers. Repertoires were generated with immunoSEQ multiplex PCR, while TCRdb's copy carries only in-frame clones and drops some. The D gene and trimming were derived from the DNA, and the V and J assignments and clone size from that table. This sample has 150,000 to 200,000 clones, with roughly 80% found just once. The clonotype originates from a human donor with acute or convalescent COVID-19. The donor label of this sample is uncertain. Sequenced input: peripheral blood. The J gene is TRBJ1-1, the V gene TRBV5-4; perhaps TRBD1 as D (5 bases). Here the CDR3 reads CASSFGAAEAFF. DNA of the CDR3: TGTGCCAGCAGCTTTGGGGCTGCTGAAGCTTTCTTT. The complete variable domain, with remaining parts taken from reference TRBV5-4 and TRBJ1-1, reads ETGVTQSPTHLIKTRGQQVTLRCSSQSGHNTVSWYQQALGQGPQFIFQYYREEENGRGNFPPRFSGLQFPNYSSELNVNALELDDSALYLCASSFGAAEAFFGQGTRLTVV.